What follows describes a single TCR beta chain. This specimen belongs to a study of blood T cell repertoires in COVID-19. The overall study: Donors in the United States, Italy and Spain gave samples during acute or convalescent COVID-19. Sample material is recorded as cDNA or gDNA derived from T cells, B-cell-depleted T cells, or PBMCs.

Source study methods: By means of reference gene primer amplification, nucleated cell counts were estimated. The repertoire was sequenced with immunoSEQ multiplex PCR; TCRdb's copy has only in-frame clones and lacks some. That table gives V, J and clone size, and the DNA gave D and trimming. The sample lists 57,000 or so clones, approximately 91% occurring once. V lost 8 bases and J lost 3; bases outside the gene matches: 3. The CDR3 covers 13 residues. CDR1 and CDR2 (germline): MDHEN, SYDVKM. The specimen sequenced was peripheral blood. The chain recombines TRBV28 with TRBJ2-7; 11 bases are a match to TRBD2. This TCR was sampled from a woman between 45 and 60 years old with active or convalescent COVID-19. The DNA for the CDR3 is TGTGCCAGCCAGGGGACTAGCGGCTACGAGCAGTACTTC. Protein product: CASQGTSGYEQYF. Full variable domain (rest looked up from reference TRBV28 and TRBJ2-7): DVKVTQSSRYLVKRTGEKVFLECVQDMDHENMFWYRQDPGLGLRLIYFSYDVKMKEKGDIPEGYSVSREKKERFSLILESASTNQTSMYLCASQGTSGYEQYFGPGTRLTVT.